This TCR beta chain was sequenced for a study of shared clonotypes between healthy human individuals. Points on this clone: What it binds is not known.

This CDR3 region has 13 residues. Germline CDR1 is SEHNR and CDR2 is FQNEAQ (reference sequence). The germline V and J ends were trimmed by 5 bases and 7 bases, with 11 bases remaining between them. Memory CD4+ cells were the fraction left after CD45RA+ naive selection. Whole-study findings and limits: Generation probabilities of non-shared clonotypes were lower (relative to those shared by all four donors).

Researchers ran the assay at a deep level. As handled by the study authors: As immunoSEQ supplied junction-only sequences (without quality scores), filtering differed. Data came from immunoSEQ multiplex PCR; TCRdb stores just in-frame clones and leaves some out. From that table come the V and J calls and clone size; the DNA was used to work out D and trimming. The sample records some 1 million clones, 65% to 75% being singletons. This chain uses TRBV7-9 with TRBJ2-2; D is uncertain. This clonotype was obtained from a man aged 18 to 35 in good health. The sample consisted of memory CD4+ T cells sorted from blood. The sample's subset: CD45RA-negative fraction. The CDR3 sequence is CASSLYGDGELFF. The CDR3 DNA follows: TGTGCCAGCAGCCTATACGGAGACGGGGAGCTGTTTTTT. Looking up the rest from reference TRBV7-9 and TRBJ2-2 gives the full variable domain: DTGVSQNPRHKITKRGQNVTFRCDPISEHNRLYWYRQTLGQGPEFLTYFQNEAQLEKSRLLSDRFSAERPKGSFSTLEIQRTEQGDSAMYLCASSLYGDGELFFGEGSRLTVL.